This TCR beta chain appears in the sequencing data of a study of T cells in Graves' hyperthyroidism and ophthalmopathy. Germline V CDR1 and CDR2: DFQATT, SNEGSKA (reference sequence). The CDR3 is 16 amino acids. Trimming stripped 1 base from V and 7 bases from J, with 17 bases between. Researchers amplified the TCR beta CDR3 regions from RNA transcripts. Carried out on the TCR CDR3, a first-round RT-PCR used the HTBI primer set. TCRdb redid the calling of the multiplex PCR reads with MiXCR, one entry per CDR3 protein. The sample yields roughly 800,000 distinct CDR3 sequences, over 35% seen once. Study outcomes and limitations: Most clonotypes expanded in the thyroid (above 0.001) were also present in blood.

This clonotype was observed at least ten times. Its specificity is unknown. V usage is TRBV20-1 and J usage is TRBJ1-6; no firm D call. The origin of this receptor is a man aged 18 to 29 with Graves' hyperthyroidism. The source material was blood. The CDR3: CSARGPLGVSNSPLHF. In DNA form, the CDR3 reads TGCAGTGCTAGAGGCCCACTCGGGGTTAGCAATTCACCCCTCCACTTT.